This T cell receptor beta chain was obtained from a study of blood T cell repertoires in COVID-19. Whole-study context: Both acute and convalescent COVID-19 samples were obtained from the United States, Italy and Spain. T cells, B-cell-depleted T cells, or PBMCs provided the cDNA or gDNA that served as material.

Study processing details: Reference gene primer amplification yielded estimated nucleated cell counts. Using immunoSEQ multiplex PCR, the repertoire was profiled, and TCRdb retains in-frame clones only, with some absent. Clone size and the V and J calls come from that table; the DNA yielded D and trimming. The repertoire holds roughly 300,000 clones, 65% to 90% seen once, with roughly 2.9% in the top ten. CDR1 and CDR2 (germline): PRHDT, FYEKMQ (reference sequence). V lost 3 bases to trimming and J lost 5 bases, with 17 bases between them. The CDR3 has 15 amino acids. Source material: peripheral blood. The receptor's source is a woman between 55 and 75 years old with active or convalescent COVID-19. The chain combines TRBV13 with TRBJ2-7; a weak D match, TRBD2 (6 bases). The CDR3 region is CASSLSEGPFNEQYF. CDR3 sequence (DNA): TGTGCCAGCAGCTTGTCGGAGGGGCCTTTCAACGAGCAGTACTTC.